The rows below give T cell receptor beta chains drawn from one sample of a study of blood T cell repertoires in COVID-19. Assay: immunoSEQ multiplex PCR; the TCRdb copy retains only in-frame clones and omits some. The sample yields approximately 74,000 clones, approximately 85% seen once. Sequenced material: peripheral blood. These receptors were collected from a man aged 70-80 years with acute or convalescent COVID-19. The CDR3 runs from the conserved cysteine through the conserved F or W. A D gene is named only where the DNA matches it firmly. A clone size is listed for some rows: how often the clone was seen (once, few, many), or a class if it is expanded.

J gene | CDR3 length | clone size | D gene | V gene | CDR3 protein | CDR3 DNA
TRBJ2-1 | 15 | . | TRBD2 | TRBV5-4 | CASSLRTSGSIEQFF | TGTGCCAGCAGCCTAAGGACTAGCGGGAGTATTGAGCAGTTCTTC
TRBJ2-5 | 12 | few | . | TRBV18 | CASSQVSETQYF | TGTGCCAGCTCCCAGGTATCGGAGACCCAGTACTTC
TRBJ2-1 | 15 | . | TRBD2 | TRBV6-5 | CASSFWAGGRNEQFF | TGTGCCAGCAGTTTCTGGGCGGGGGGGCGCAATGAGCAGTTCTTC
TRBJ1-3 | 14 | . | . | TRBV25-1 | CASSDRGAGNTIYF | TGTGCCAGCAGTGATCGGGGGGCTGGAAACACCATATATTTT
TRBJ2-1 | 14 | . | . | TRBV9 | CASSVWGGGNEQFF | TGTGCCAGCAGCGTGTGGGGGGGCGGTAATGAGCAGTTCTTC
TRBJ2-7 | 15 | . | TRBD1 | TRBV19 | CASSIEGQGFHEQYF | TGTGCCAGTAGTATCGAGGGACAGGGCTTCCACGAGCAGTACTTC
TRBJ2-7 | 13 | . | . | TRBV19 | CASSPTFRVEQYF | TGTGCCAGTAGTCCAACCTTTCGAGTCGAGCAGTACTTC
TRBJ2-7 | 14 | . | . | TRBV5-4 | CASSSFGLAYEQYF | TGTGCCAGCAGCTCATTCGGACTCGCCTACGAGCAGTACTTC
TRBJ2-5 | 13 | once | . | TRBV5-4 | CASRPRSGETQYF | TGTGCCAGCAGGCCACGTTCGGGGGAGACCCAGTACTTC
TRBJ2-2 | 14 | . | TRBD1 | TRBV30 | CAGRTGTNTGELFF | TGTGCCGGACGGACAGGGACGAACACCGGGGAGCTGTTTTTT
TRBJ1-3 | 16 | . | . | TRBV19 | CASSMVTTHSGNTIYF | TGTGCCAGTAGTATGGTGACAACTCACTCTGGAAACACCATATATTTT
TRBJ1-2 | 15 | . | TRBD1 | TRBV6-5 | CASSSQQGASYGYTF | TGTGCCAGCAGTTCCCAACAGGGGGCGAGCTATGGCTACACCTTC
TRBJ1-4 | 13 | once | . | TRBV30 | CAWAGVTNEKLFF | TGTGCCTGGGCAGGGGTAACTAATGAAAAACTGTTTTTT